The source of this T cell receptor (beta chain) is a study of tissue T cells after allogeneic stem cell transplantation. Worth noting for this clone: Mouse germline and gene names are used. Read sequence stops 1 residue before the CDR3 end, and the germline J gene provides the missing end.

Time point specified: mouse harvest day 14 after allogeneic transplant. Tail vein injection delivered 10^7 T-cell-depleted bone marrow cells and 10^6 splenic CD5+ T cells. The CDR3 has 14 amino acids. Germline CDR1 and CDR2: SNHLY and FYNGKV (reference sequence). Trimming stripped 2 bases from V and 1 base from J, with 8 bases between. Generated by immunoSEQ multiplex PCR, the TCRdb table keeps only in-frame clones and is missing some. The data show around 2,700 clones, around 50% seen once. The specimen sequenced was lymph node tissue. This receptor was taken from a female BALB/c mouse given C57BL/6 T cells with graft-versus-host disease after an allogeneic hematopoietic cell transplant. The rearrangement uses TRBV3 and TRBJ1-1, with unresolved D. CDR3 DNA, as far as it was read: TGTGCCAGCAGCTTACAGAGGAGAAACACAGAAGTCTTC. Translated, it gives CASSLQRRNTEVF. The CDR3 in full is CASSLQRRNTEVFF.